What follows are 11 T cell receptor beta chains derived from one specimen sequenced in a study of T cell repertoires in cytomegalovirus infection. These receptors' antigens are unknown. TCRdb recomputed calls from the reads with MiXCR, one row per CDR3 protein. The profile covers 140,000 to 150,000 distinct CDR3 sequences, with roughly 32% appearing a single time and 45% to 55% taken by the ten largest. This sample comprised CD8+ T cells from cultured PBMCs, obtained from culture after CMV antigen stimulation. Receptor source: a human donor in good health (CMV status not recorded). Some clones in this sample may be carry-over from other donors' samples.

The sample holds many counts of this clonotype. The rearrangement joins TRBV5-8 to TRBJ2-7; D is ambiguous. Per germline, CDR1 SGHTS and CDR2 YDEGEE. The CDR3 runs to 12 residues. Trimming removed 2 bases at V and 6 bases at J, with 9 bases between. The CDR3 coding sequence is TGTGCCAGCAGCTTCTATGGGTCCGAGCAGTACTTC. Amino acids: CASSFYGSEQYF.

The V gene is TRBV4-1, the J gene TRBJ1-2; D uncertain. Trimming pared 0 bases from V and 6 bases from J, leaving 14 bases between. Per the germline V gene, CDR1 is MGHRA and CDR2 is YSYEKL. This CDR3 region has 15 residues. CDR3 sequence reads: CASSQEWQSHDGYTF. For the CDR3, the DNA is TGCGCCAGCAGCCAAGAATGGCAGAGCCACGATGGCTACACCTTC.

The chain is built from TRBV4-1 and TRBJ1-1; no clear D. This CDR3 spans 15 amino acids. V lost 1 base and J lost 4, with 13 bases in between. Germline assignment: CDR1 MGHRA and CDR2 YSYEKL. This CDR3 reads CASSQVVGKSTEAFF. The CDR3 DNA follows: TGCGCCAGCAGCCAAGTGGTAGGGAAGTCCACTGAAGCTTTCTTT.

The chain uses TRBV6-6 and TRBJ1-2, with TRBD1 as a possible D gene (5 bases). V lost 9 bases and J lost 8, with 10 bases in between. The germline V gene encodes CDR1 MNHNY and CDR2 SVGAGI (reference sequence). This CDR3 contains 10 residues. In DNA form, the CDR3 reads TGTGCCAGTAAGCGGGGCGGCTACACCTTC. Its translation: CASKRGGYTF.

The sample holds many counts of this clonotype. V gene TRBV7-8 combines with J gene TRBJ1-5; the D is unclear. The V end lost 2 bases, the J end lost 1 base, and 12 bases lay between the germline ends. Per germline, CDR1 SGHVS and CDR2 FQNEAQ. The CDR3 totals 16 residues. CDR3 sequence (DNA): TGTGCCAGCAGCTTATATCAGACGGGCAGCAATCAGCCCCAGCATTTT. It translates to CASSLYQTGSNQPQHF.

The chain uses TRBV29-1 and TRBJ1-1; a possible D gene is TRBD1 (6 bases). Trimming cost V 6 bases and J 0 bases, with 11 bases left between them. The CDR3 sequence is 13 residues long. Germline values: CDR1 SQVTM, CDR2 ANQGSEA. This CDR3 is CSVRTVMNTEAFF. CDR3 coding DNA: TGCAGCGTGAGGACAGTTATGAACACTGAAGCTTTCTTT.

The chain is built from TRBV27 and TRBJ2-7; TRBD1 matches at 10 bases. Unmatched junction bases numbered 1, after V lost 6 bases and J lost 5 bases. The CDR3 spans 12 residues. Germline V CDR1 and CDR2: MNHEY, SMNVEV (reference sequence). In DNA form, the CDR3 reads TGTGCCAGCAGGGGGACAGGGGACGAGCAGTACTTC. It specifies CASRGTGDEQYF.

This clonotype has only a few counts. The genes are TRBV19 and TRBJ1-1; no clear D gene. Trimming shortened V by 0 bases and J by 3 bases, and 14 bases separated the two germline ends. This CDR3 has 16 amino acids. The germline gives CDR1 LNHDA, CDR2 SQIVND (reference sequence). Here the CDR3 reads CASSIDGAPWYTEAFF. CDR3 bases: TGTGCCAGTAGTATAGATGGAGCACCGTGGTACACTGAAGCTTTCTTT.

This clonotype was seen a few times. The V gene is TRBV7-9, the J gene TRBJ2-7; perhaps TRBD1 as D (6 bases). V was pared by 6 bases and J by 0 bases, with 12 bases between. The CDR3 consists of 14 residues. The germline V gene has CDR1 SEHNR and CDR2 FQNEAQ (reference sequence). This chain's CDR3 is CASSTGSSSYEQYF. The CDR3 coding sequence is TGTGCCAGCAGTACAGGGTCCTCCTCCTACGAGCAGTACTTC.

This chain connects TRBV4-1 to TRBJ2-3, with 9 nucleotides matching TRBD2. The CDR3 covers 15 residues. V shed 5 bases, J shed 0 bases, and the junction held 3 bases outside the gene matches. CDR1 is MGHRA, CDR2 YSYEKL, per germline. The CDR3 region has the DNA TGCGCCAGCAGCGTAGCGGGGGATAGCACAGATACGCAGTATTTT. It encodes CASSVAGDSTDTQYF.

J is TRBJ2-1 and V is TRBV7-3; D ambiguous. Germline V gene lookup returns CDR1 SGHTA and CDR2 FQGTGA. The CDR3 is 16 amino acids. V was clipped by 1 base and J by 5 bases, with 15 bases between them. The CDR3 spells CASSLIPLGMNNEQFF. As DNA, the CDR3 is TGTGCCAGCAGCTTAATTCCGCTAGGGATGAACAATGAGCAGTTCTTC.